The 27 T cell receptor beta chains listed next were all sequenced from one sample in a study of graft-versus-host responses after intestinal transplantation. Antigen specificity for these receptors is unknown. The data were produced by immunoSEQ multiplex PCR, yet TCRdb's version contains in-frame clones alone and is incomplete. The data contain 90,000 or so clones, about four fifths of them singletons. The source material was unstimulated CD4+ T cells sorted from spleen or lymph node cells, sampled before intestinal transplant. The origin of the receptors is a human donor who received an intestinal transplant.

The chain couples TRBV6-5 to TRBJ2-7, with D possibly matching TRBD1 (5 bases). This CDR3 has 15 amino acids. The V and J ends lost 1 base and 0 bases respectively, with 10 bases between them. Germline loops: CDR1 MNHEY, CDR2 SVGAGI. The DNA for the CDR3 is TGTGCCAGCAGTTACTTTGTAGACAGCTCCTACGAGCAGTACTTC. This codes for CASSYFVDSSYEQYF.

The V and J genes are TRBV2 and TRBJ1-5; D unclear. The CDR3 has 13 residues. Trimming removed 10 bases from V and 0 bases from J, with 10 bases in between. CDR1 is SNHLY and CDR2 is FYNNEI in the germline V gene. The CDR3 region is CATQRDSNQPQHF. CDR3 coding DNA: TGTGCCACCCAACGGGATAGCAATCAGCCCCAGCATTTT.

This chain links TRBV5-5 with TRBJ1-5; D is ambiguous. This CDR3 comprises 13 residues. Germline assignment: CDR1 SGHKS and CDR2 YYEKEE (reference sequence). V lost 2 bases, J lost 1 base, and 4 bases lay in between. CDR3 loop: CASSFVSNQPQHF. DNA of the CDR3: TGTGCCAGCAGCTTCGTGAGCAATCAGCCCCAGCATTTT.

The chain joins TRBV6-5 to TRBJ1-5; no firm D call. Trimming pared 4 bases from V and 3 bases from J, leaving 13 bases between. There are 15 residues in the CDR3. Germline V lookup: CDR1 MNHEY, CDR2 SVGAGI. The CDR3 sequence is CASSSTGGYNQPQHF. Here the CDR3 DNA reads TGTGCCAGCAGTTCCACCGGCGGATACAATCAGCCCCAGCATTTT.

This chain connects TRBV4-1 to TRBJ2-1, with 15 bases that match TRBD2. The junction had 13 bases not matched to a gene; V was cut back by 0 bases and J by 4 bases. Germline assignment: CDR1 MGHRA and CDR2 YSYEKL. There are 21 residues in the CDR3. Written as DNA, the CDR3 is TGCGCCAGCAGCCAAGATCATGCGGGGGGACTAGCGGGGGGCCGATACAATGAGCAGTTCTTC. Protein sequence: CASSQDHAGGLAGGRYNEQFF.

The gene calls are TRBV7-6 and TRBJ2-5; the D gene is possibly TRBD2 (6 bases). The length of the CDR3 is 15 residues. Germline CDR1 and CDR2: SGHVS and FNYEAQ. The V end lost 2 bases, the J end lost 4 bases, and 14 bases lay between the germline ends. The CDR3 spells CASSLSGRRGETQYF. The DNA of the CDR3 is TGTGCCAGCAGCTTATCAGGGCGGAGGGGAGAGACCCAGTACTTC.

The gene calls are TRBV5-1 and TRBJ2-3; perhaps TRBD2 as D (5 bases). The CDR3 is made up of 14 amino acids. Deletions cut 1 base from V and 1 base from J, with 7 bases between. CDR1 is SGHRS, CDR2 YFSETQ, per germline. CDR3 DNA: TGCGCCAGCAGCTTGACAGCGGGCACAGATACGCAGTATTTT. Protein product: CASSLTAGTDTQYF.

The chain links TRBV15 to TRBJ2-1; 11 nucleotides agree with TRBD2. This CDR3 comprises 15 residues. J lost 9 bases, V lost 5 bases, and 9 bases had no gene match. Germline loops: CDR1 LNHNV, CDR2 YYDKDF (reference sequence). The CDR3 region is CATSRKTSGAGEQFF. The CDR3 DNA follows: TGTGCCACCAGCCGTAAGACTAGCGGGGCGGGTGAGCAGTTCTTC.

The chain is built from TRBV7-2 and TRBJ1-6; D is unclear. Per germline, CDR1 SGHTA and CDR2 FQGNSA. Trimming stripped 1 base from V and 5 bases from J, with 6 bases between. This CDR3 has 14 amino acids. The CDR3 DNA reads TGTGCCAGCAGCTTAGGCCCGGATAATTCACCCCTCCACTTT. Its protein product is CASSLGPDNSPLHF.

This clone was observed a single time. The CDR3 DNA sequence: TGTGCCAGCACCATTGTGGCAGGCGATCAGCCCCAGCATTTT. This translates into CASTIVAGDQPQHF. This chain uses TRBV28 with TRBJ1-5; no reliable D call. The CDR3 has 14 amino acids. Germline V gene lookup returns CDR1 MDHEN and CDR2 SYDVKM. Deletions cut 7 bases from V and 5 bases from J, with 15 bases between.

The rearrangement links TRBV2 to TRBJ1-5; D perhaps matches TRBD1 (5 bases). The V end lost 5 bases, the J end lost 1 base, and 9 bases lay between the germline ends. In germline, CDR1 is SNHLY, CDR2 FYNNEI. The CDR3 contains 14 residues. The CDR3 nucleotides read TGTGCCAGCAGTTCAGGGAGGAGCAATCAGCCCCAGCATTTT. Translating it yields CASSSGRSNQPQHF.

The CDR3 protein is CASSWTSGRNEQFF. The DNA for the CDR3 is TGTGCCAGCAGCTGGACTAGCGGGAGGAATGAGCAGTTCTTC. The chain uses TRBV7-2 and TRBJ2-1, with TRBD2 matching over 14 bases. V gave up 4 bases and J gave up 7 bases; unmatched junction bases: 0. Germline CDR1 SGHTA, CDR2 FQGNSA. The CDR3 spans 14 residues.

The gene calls are TRBV27 and TRBJ1-2, with D maybe TRBD1 (5 bases). In germline, CDR1 is MNHEY, CDR2 SMNVEV (reference sequence). This CDR3 comprises 16 residues. With 4 bases removed from V and 1 base from J, the gap between germline ends came to 16 bases. As DNA, the CDR3 is TGTGCCAGCAGTTCCATATTGGGGGGGAGTAACTATGGCTACACCTTC. Translating gives CASSSILGGSNYGYTF.

The rearrangement joins TRBV11-3 to TRBJ2-1; 11 positions match TRBD2. Trimming removed 0 bases from V and 12 bases from J; junction bases left unmatched: 10. There are 16 residues in the CDR3. Germline loops: CDR1 SGHNT, CDR2 YENEEA. This CDR3 reads CASSLDAGTSGSGQFF. As DNA, the CDR3 is TGTGCCAGCAGCTTAGATGCGGGGACTAGCGGCAGCGGGCAGTTCTTC.

The rearrangement uses TRBV9 and TRBJ1-1, with D perhaps matching TRBD1 (5 bases). Germline V gene sequence: CDR1 SGDLS, CDR2 YYNGEE. This CDR3 spans 14 amino acids. The V and J ends lost 0 bases and 1 base respectively, with 7 bases between them. The DNA for the CDR3 is TGTGCCAGCAGCGTAGTAGGGGAGAACACTGAAGCTTTCTTT. Protein: CASSVVGENTEAFF. Using reference TRBV9 and TRBJ1-1 for the parts outside the CDR3, the full variable domain is DSGVTQTPKHLITATGQRVTLRCSPRSGDLSVYWYQQSLDQGLQFLIQYYNGEERAKGNILERFSAQQFPDLHSELNLSSLELGDSALYFCASSVVGENTEAFFGQGTRLTVV.

V usage is TRBV4-1 and J usage is TRBJ1-2; no clear D. Trimming removed 1 base from V and 2 bases from J, with 5 bases in between. This CDR3 is built from 13 residues. CDR1 is MGHRA and CDR2 is YSYEKL in the germline V gene. Written as DNA, the CDR3 is TGCGCCAGCAGCCAAGCCACAAACTATGGCTACACCTTC. It translates to CASSQATNYGYTF.

The V gene is TRBV7-8, the J gene TRBJ2-2; 10 bases agree with TRBD2. The CDR3 has 16 amino acids. The V segment lost 4 bases and the J segment 5 bases; nucleotides outside the gene matches: 7. Germline CDR1 is SGHVS and CDR2 is FQNEAQ. The CDR3 coding sequence is TGTGCCAGCAGCTCGGCTAGCGGGAGACGAACCGGGGAGCTGTTTTTT. It yields the protein CASSSASGRRTGELFF.

The chain carries TRBV7-8 and TRBJ2-1, with D possibly TRBD2 on 6 matching bases. This CDR3 has 15 amino acids. The ends were cut back, 7 bases at V and 8 bases at J, with 21 bases in the middle. Germline CDR1 is SGHVS and CDR2 is FQNEAQ. The CDR3 DNA reads TGTGCCAGCACCCCGGAGGGACCACGAATCGATGAGCAGTTCTTC. Translation: CASTPEGPRIDEQFF. Combining the CDR3 with reference TRBV7-8 and TRBJ2-1 gives the whole variable domain GAGVSQSPRYKVAKRGQDVALRCDPISGHVSLFWYQQALGQGPEFLTYFQNEAQLDKSGLPSDRFFAERPEGSVSTLKIQRTQQEDSAVYLCASTPEGPRIDEQFFGPGTRLTVL.

This chain joins TRBV29-1 and TRBJ2-7; maybe TRBD2 (9 bases). Germline V gene data show CDR1 as SQVTM and CDR2 as ANQGSEA. V was shortened by 6 bases and J by 2 bases, with 26 bases between the two germline ends. The CDR3 spans 17 residues. The CDR3 loop reads CSVARGQAGGLAYEQYF. DNA for the CDR3: TGCAGCGTCGCCAGGGGACAGGCGGGGGGGCTTGCCTACGAGCAGTACTTC.

The rearrangement links TRBV6-5 to TRBJ2-7; the match to TRBD1 covers 11 bases. The CDR3 length is 15 residues. CDR1 and CDR2 (germline): MNHEY, SVGAGI. Trimming removed 5 bases from V and 4 bases from J; junction bases left unmatched: 7. CDR3 bases: TGTGCCAGCAGTACCCTGGACAGGGGGCCGTACGAGCAGTACTTC. Translated: CASSTLDRGPYEQYF.

This clone appeared a few times. The CDR3 DNA reads as TGTGCCAGCAGTGCTGACAGGACAGGAGAAGCTTTCTTT. Its protein product is CASSADRTGEAFF. The chain joins TRBV2 to TRBJ1-1, with 7 bases that match TRBD1. The CDR3 runs to 13 residues. CDR1 and CDR2 from the germline V gene are SNHLY and FYNNEI. Unmatched junction bases numbered 7, after V lost 4 bases and J lost 8 bases.

This clone has only one observation. The chain combines TRBV28 with TRBJ2-1, with TRBD2 matching 12 bases. Germline V gives CDR1 MDHEN, CDR2 SYDVKM. The V segment lost 4 bases and the J segment 6 bases; nucleotides outside the gene matches: 4. This CDR3 spans 15 amino acids. CDR3 coding DNA: TGTGCCAGCAGTTCCGGGACTAGCGGGCCCAATGAGCAGTTCTTC. Translation gives CASSSGTSGPNEQFF.

The V gene is TRBV5-6, the J gene TRBJ2-2; 12 bases fit TRBD1. The J segment lost 8 bases and the V segment lost 3 bases, leaving 5 bases of the junction unmatched. The CDR3 sequence is 15 residues long. Germline lookup yields CDR1 SGHDT and CDR2 YYEEEE. CDR3 coding DNA: TGTGCCAGCAGCTGGGGACAGGGGGCGGCGGGGGAGCTGTTTTTT. Protein: CASSWGQGAAGELFF.

CDR3 sequence (DNA): TGCGCCAGCAGCCAGCTACAGGGTTTCGGCACCGGGGAGCTGTTTTTT. It is translated as CASSQLQGFGTGELFF. The chain is built from TRBV4-1 and TRBJ2-2, with a weak D call TRBD1 (6 bases). The CDR3 contains 16 residues. Trimming left V 3 bases short and J 4 bases short, with 15 bases between. The germline gives CDR1 MGHRA, CDR2 YSYEKL.

In its sample, this clone was seen many times. Other DNA sequences in the sample encode the same CDR3. The J gene is TRBJ2-3, the V gene TRBV5-6; 10 positions match TRBD1. This CDR3 is built from 15 residues. The germline V gene has CDR1 SGHDT and CDR2 YYEEEE. V dropped 3 bases and J dropped 6; count of bases not matched to a gene: 7. CDR3 sequence reads: CASSSRDRGPDTQYF. DNA for the CDR3: TGTGCCAGCAGCTCCCGGGACAGGGGCCCCGATACGCAGTATTTT.

As regards this clone: This specimen includes other DNA sequences encoding the same CDR3. This rearrangement joins TRBV5-1 to TRBJ2-7; 10 bases align to TRBD1. Germline loops: CDR1 SGHRS, CDR2 YFSETQ. The CDR3 is 15 amino acids. V trimming: 2 bases; J trimming: 1 base; junction bases outside the gene matches: 3. Here the CDR3 DNA reads TGCGCCAGCAGCTTAGGGACAGGGGTTTCCTACGAGCAGTACTTC. Translation: CASSLGTGVSYEQYF.

The chain joins TRBV9 to TRBJ2-7; 8 nucleotides align to TRBD2. This CDR3 contains 15 residues. V lost 2 bases, J lost 2 bases, and 6 bases stayed unmatched. CDR1 and CDR2 (germline): SGDLS, YYNGEE. As DNA, the CDR3 is TGTGCCAGCAGCGTCGCGGGCGGGAGGACCTACGAGCAGTACTTC. As protein: CASSVAGGRTYEQYF.